The 27 T cell receptor beta chains reported below all come from one sample, sequenced in a study of graft-versus-host responses after intestinal transplantation. The method was immunoSEQ multiplex PCR; TCRdb's version includes in-frame clones alone and lacks a portion of them. Of approximately 50,000 clones listed, 85% to 90% are singletons. The input for sequencing was PBMCs, taken 26 days after transplant. Source of these receptors: a human patient who received an intestinal transplant, so some T cells may come from the graft donor.

This clone was recorded only once. The chain links TRBV7-9 to TRBJ2-1, with 7 bases identical to TRBD1. This CDR3 comprises 15 residues. V was pared by 5 bases and J by 4 bases, with 8 bases of the junction left unmatched. CDR1 SEHNR and CDR2 FQNEAQ come from the germline V gene (reference sequence). In DNA, the CDR3 is TGTGCCAGCAGCCCCGGGACAGAATTTTACAATGAGCAGTTCTTC. This gives the protein CASSPGTEFYNEQFF.

This chain joins TRBV7-2 and TRBJ1-5; no clear D. Trimming removed 2 bases at V and 6 bases at J, with 8 bases between. The CDR3 contains 13 residues. Germline values: CDR1 SGHTA, CDR2 FQGNSA. CDR3 DNA sequence: TGTGCCAGCAGCTTAAGCGGTAGTCAGCCCCAGCATTTT. Translation gives CASSLSGSQPQHF.

The chain employs TRBV7-9 and TRBJ2-3, with D maybe TRBD2 (5 bases). Per germline, CDR1 SEHNR and CDR2 FQNEAQ (reference sequence). The CDR3 sequence is 15 residues long. V lost 5 bases and J 0 bases, leaving 12 bases between the germline ends. The CDR3 DNA sequence: TGTGCCAGCAGCCCCGCGGGCTCTAGCACAGATACGCAGTATTTT. Translating it yields CASSPAGSSTDTQYF. Supplemented by reference TRBV7-9 and TRBJ2-3, the full variable domain reads DTGVSQNPRHKITKRGQNVTFRCDPISEHNRLYWYRQTLGQGPEFLTYFQNEAQLEKSRLLSDRFSAERPKGSFSTLEIQRTEQGDSAMYLCASSPAGSSTDTQYFGPGTRLTVL.

The chain has TRBV6-1 and TRBJ1-5; no firm D call. The CDR3 is 13 amino acids. Germline CDR1 is MNHNS and CDR2 is SASEGT. Trimming removed 6 bases at V and 4 bases at J, with 10 bases between. The CDR3 here is CASRREANQPQHF. The DNA of the CDR3 is TGTGCCAGCAGGCGGGAGGCTAATCAGCCCCAGCATTTT.

The chain carries TRBV14 and TRBJ1-1, with D possibly being TRBD1 (6 bases). The germline V gene has CDR1 SGHDN and CDR2 FVKESK. This CDR3 contains 15 residues. The germline V and J ends were trimmed by 3 bases and 6 bases, with 17 bases remaining between them. CDR3 sequence (DNA): TGTGCCAGCAGCCAGTTCACTACAGGGATCCCTGAAGCTTTCTTT. This translates into CASSQFTTGIPEAFF.

J is TRBJ1-1 and V is TRBV9; D is unclear. In germline, CDR1 is SGDLS, CDR2 YYNGEE. CDR3 length: 12 residues. Trimming removed 3 bases from V and 11 bases from J, with 14 bases in between. CDR3 region: CASSDLGVEAFF. In nucleotides, the CDR3 is TGTGCCAGCAGCGACCTCGGGGTCGAGGCTTTCTTT.

The gene calls are TRBV19 and TRBJ2-7, with 8 positions matching TRBD1. CDR3 size: 20 residues. Germline CDR1 LNHDA, CDR2 SQIVND (reference sequence). With 6 bases clipped from V and 3 bases from J, the junction kept 25 bases outside the gene matches. Written as DNA, the CDR3 is TGTGCCAGTAGAGACCGGGACAGGAAGCTCCGAAGGCTCCCAGACTACGAGCAGTACGTC. Translated, it gives CASRDRDRKLRRLPDYEQYV.

The rearrangement joins TRBV18 to TRBJ2-2; 7 nucleotides line up with TRBD1. J gave up 6 bases and V 2 bases, and 12 bases lay outside the gene matches. Germline CDR1 and CDR2: KGHSH and LQKENI. The CDR3 runs to 17 residues. CDR3 protein: CASSPRSGQRASGELFF. The DNA of the CDR3 is TGTGCCAGCTCACCAAGATCGGGACAGCGCGCGTCCGGGGAGCTGTTTTTT.

V and J are TRBV10-3 and TRBJ2-5; TRBD2 matches at 8 bases. The CDR3 totals 17 residues. V dropped 3 bases and J dropped 4; count of bases not matched to a gene: 13. Germline loops: CDR1 ENHRY, CDR2 SYGVKD. The CDR3 nucleotides are TGTGCCATCAGTGAAACTACGGGGGGGGCCTTGGGAGAGACCCAGTACTTC. This gives the protein CAISETTGGALGETQYF.

The chain uses TRBV6-6 and TRBJ2-7, with TRBD2 matching 7 bases. The trim removed 4 bases at V and 2 bases at J, leaving 5 bases unmatched. The germline CDR1 and CDR2 sequences are MNHNY and SVGAGI (reference sequence). This CDR3 is 14 amino acids long. The CDR3 here is CASSSTSRTYEQYV. CDR3 DNA sequence: TGTGCCAGCAGTTCGACTAGCCGAACCTACGAGCAGTACGTC.

Concerning this clone itself: Sequence at one end of the junction differs from germline and may be a read error. The rearrangement links TRBV2 to TRBJ2-2, with 15 bases that match TRBD2. This CDR3 spans 19 amino acids. Germline V gene sequence: CDR1 SNHLY, CDR2 FYNNEI. The CDR3 nucleotides are TGTGCCAGCACTGAATCCGGGGGACTAGCGGGAGGAGGGACCGGGGAGCTGTTTTTT. Translated, it gives CASTESGGLAGGGTGELFF. Based on the CDR3 plus reference TRBV2 and TRBJ2-2, the full variable domain is EPEVTQTPSHQVTQMGQEVILRCVPISNHLYFYWYRQILGQKVEFLVSFYNNEISEKSEIFDDQFSVERPDGSNFTLKIRSTKLEDSAMYFCASTESGGLAGGGTGELFFGEGSRLTVL.

Details on this clone: One end of the junction is discordant with germline, which a read error may explain. The gene calls are TRBV11-2 and TRBJ2-1, with 11 bases that match TRBD2. Germline lookup yields CDR1 SGHAT and CDR2 FQNNGV. CDR3 length: 15 amino acids. The CDR3 DNA reads TGTGCCAGCAGATTAGGGCTAGCGGGGGGTAATGAGCAGTTCTTC. Translation gives CASRLGLAGGNEQFF.

This chain connects TRBV28 to TRBJ1-5; 8 bases agree with TRBD1. The length of the CDR3 is 12 residues. CDR1 and CDR2 (germline): MDHEN, SYDVKM. V lost 11 bases, J lost 6 bases, and 6 bases stayed unmatched. The DNA of the CDR3 is TGTGCCGGTAGACAGGGGAGTCAGCCCCAGCATTTT. It specifies CAGRQGSQPQHF.

The rearrangement uses TRBV6-5 and TRBJ1-5; D may be TRBD1 (6 bases). Trimming took 6 bases from V and 6 from J, leaving 12 bases between them. Germline loops: CDR1 MNHEY, CDR2 SVGAGI. CDR3 length: 13 amino acids. The DNA for the CDR3 is TGTGCCAGCAGCCTGACAGGTGGTCAGCCCCAGCATTTT. Translated, it gives CASSLTGGQPQHF.

The J gene is TRBJ2-7, the V gene TRBV10-2; D is perhaps TRBD1 (5 bases). The CDR3 is 13 residues long. V dropped 3 bases and J dropped 4 bases, with 10 bases sitting between them. Per germline, CDR1 WSHSY and CDR2 SAAADI. The CDR3 sequence is CASSDGRTYEQYF. The CDR3 region has the DNA TGCGCCAGCAGTGACGGGCGGACATACGAGCAGTACTTC.

The chain has TRBV30 and TRBJ1-6; TRBD1 is a possible D gene (6 bases). CDR3 length: 14 amino acids. Trimming removed 4 bases from V and 4 bases from J, with 11 bases in between. Germline CDR1 and CDR2: GTSNPN and SVGIG (reference sequence). The CDR3 DNA reads TGTGCCTGGAATTCAGGGGAATATAATTCACCCCTCCACTTT. This gives the protein CAWNSGEYNSPLHF.

The V call is TRBV28, the J call TRBJ2-5; D gene unclear. V lost 2 bases, J lost 5 bases, and 3 bases lay in between. The CDR3 spans 11 residues. The germline CDR1 and CDR2 sequences are MDHEN and SYDVKM. CDR3 sequence: CASSLEETQYF. In DNA, the CDR3 is TGTGCCAGCAGTTTAGAGGAGACCCAGTACTTC.

The rearrangement links TRBV9 to TRBJ2-2, with D possibly matching TRBD2 (6 bases). Germline values: CDR1 SGDLS, CDR2 YYNGEE. With 2 bases removed from V and 5 bases from J, the gap between germline ends came to 13 bases. The CDR3 extends over 15 amino acids. The CDR3 loop reads CASSVDGGGTGELFF. The CDR3 DNA is TGTGCCAGCAGCGTGGACGGGGGTGGTACCGGGGAGCTGTTTTTT.

The genes are TRBV5-1 and TRBJ2-3; 15 bases are shared with TRBD2. V shed 4 bases and J 6 bases; nucleotides not matched to a gene: 3. The CDR3 totals 15 residues. The germline V gene encodes CDR1 SGHRS and CDR2 YFSETQ. The CDR3 DNA reads TGCGCCAGCAGCCCAGGGACTAGCGGGGGGGATACGCAGTATTTT. The encoded protein is CASSPGTSGGDTQYF. Full variable domain (rest looked up from reference TRBV5-1 and TRBJ2-3): KAGVTQTPRYLIKTRGQQVTLSCSPISGHRSVSWYQQTPGQGLQFLFEYFSETQRNKGNFPGRFSGRQFSNSRSEMNVSTLELGDSALYLCASSPGTSGGDTQYFGPGTRLTVL.

The chain recombines TRBV19 with TRBJ1-3; TRBD1 matches 8 bases. The V gene end was trimmed by 5 bases and the J gene end by 4 bases; junction bases not matched to a gene: 7. Germline CDR1 LNHDA, CDR2 SQIVND (reference sequence). This CDR3 spans 15 amino acids. The CDR3: CASSYWTGKGNTIYF. CDR3 nucleotides: TGTGCCAGTAGTTACTGGACAGGGAAAGGAAACACCATATATTTT. Using reference TRBV19 and TRBJ1-3 for the parts outside the CDR3, the full variable domain is DGGITQSPKYLFRKEGQNVTLSCEQNLNHDAMYWYRQDPGQGLRLIYYSQIVNDFQKGDIAEGYSVSREKKESFPLTVTSAQKNPTAFYLCASSYWTGKGNTIYFGEGSWLTVV.

The chain combines TRBV6-5 with TRBJ2-1; a possible D gene is TRBD2 (6 bases). The germline V gene has CDR1 MNHEY and CDR2 SVGAGI. The length of the CDR3 is 13 residues. Trimming took 2 bases from V and 12 from J, leaving 14 bases between them. The CDR3 sequence: CASSYAGFDGQFF. In DNA, the CDR3 is TGTGCCAGCAGTTACGCGGGGTTCGATGGGCAGTTCTTC.

This clone was seen only a few times. The V and J genes are TRBV6-4 and TRBJ2-3; 9 nucleotides match TRBD2. Germline CDR1 reads MRHNA; CDR2 reads SNTAGT. V trimming: 5 bases; J trimming: 0 bases; junction bases outside the gene matches: 3. The CDR3 has 15 amino acids. CDR3: CASSSTSGSTDTQYF. The CDR3 DNA is TGTGCCAGCAGTTCCACTAGCGGGAGCACAGATACGCAGTATTTT.

V and J are TRBV7-9 and TRBJ2-7; 9 bases align to TRBD1. The CDR3 totals 14 residues. Germline values: CDR1 SEHNR, CDR2 FQNEAQ (reference sequence). V dropped 1 base and J dropped 3; count of bases not matched to a gene: 1. The CDR3 reads CASSLGGQGYEQYF. DNA for the CDR3: TGTGCCAGCAGCTTAGGGGGACAGGGCTACGAGCAGTACTTC. Using reference TRBV7-9 and TRBJ2-7 for the parts outside the CDR3, the full variable domain is DTGVSQNPRHKITKRGQNVTFRCDPISEHNRLYWYRQTLGQGPEFLTYFQNEAQLEKSRLLSDRFSAERPKGSFSTLEIQRTEQGDSAMYLCASSLGGQGYEQYFGPGTRLTVT.

A single count supports this clone. The chain links TRBV5-6 to TRBJ2-1; 9 positions agree with TRBD1. J lost 0 bases, V lost 4 bases, and 8 bases had no gene match. The CDR3 is 17 amino acids. CDR1 SGHDT and CDR2 YYEEEE come from the germline V gene. The CDR3 sequence: CASSRDRVRSSYNEQFF. The CDR3 DNA sequence: TGTGCCAGCAGCCGGGACAGGGTGAGAAGCTCCTACAATGAGCAGTTCTTC.

The chain recombines TRBV9 with TRBJ2-1, with a weak D call TRBD2 (5 bases). V was pared by 4 bases and J by 9 bases, with 11 bases between. The CDR3 length is 12 residues. Germline V gene lookup returns CDR1 SGDLS and CDR2 YYNGEE. Here the CDR3 reads CASSRLAGEQFF. CDR3 nucleotides: TGTGCCAGCAGCCGACTGGCGGGTGAGCAGTTCTTC.

V usage is TRBV19 and J usage is TRBJ1-5, with D perhaps TRBD1 (5 bases). This CDR3 has 15 amino acids. CDR1 LNHDA and CDR2 SQIVND come from the germline V gene (reference sequence). The germline V and J ends were trimmed by 1 base and 5 bases, with 12 bases remaining between them. CDR3 sequence reads: CASSIGGSGYQPQHF. CDR3 sequence (DNA): TGTGCCAGTAGTATAGGGGGTTCAGGGTATCAGCCCCAGCATTTT.

This clone has just one count. This rearrangement joins TRBV13 to TRBJ2-5, with 10 nucleotides matching TRBD2. The germline gives CDR1 PRHDT, CDR2 FYEKMQ (reference sequence). V was clipped by 4 bases and J by 2 bases; unmatched bases: 7. The CDR3 loop spans 16 amino acids. CDR3 DNA sequence: TGTGCCAGCAGCTCAGAGCGGGGGGGCCGGCAAGAGACCCAGTACTTC. This translates into CASSSERGGRQETQYF.